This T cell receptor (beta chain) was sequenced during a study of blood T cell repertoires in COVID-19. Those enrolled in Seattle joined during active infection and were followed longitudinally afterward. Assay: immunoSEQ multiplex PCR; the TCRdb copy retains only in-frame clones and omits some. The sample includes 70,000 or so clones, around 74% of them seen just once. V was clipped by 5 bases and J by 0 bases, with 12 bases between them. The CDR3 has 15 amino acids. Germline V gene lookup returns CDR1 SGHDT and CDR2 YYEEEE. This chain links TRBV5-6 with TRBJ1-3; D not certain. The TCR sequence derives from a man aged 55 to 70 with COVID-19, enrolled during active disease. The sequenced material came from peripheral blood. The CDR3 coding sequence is TGTGCCAGCAGTGTGGCGGGGTTCTCTGGAAACACCATATATTTT. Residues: CASSVAGFSGNTIYF. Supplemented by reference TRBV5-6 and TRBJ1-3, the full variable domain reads DAGVTQSPTHLIKTRGQQVTLRCSPKSGHDTVSWYQQALGQGPQFIFQYYEEEERQRGNFPDRFSGHQFPNYSSELNVNALLLGDSALYLCASSVAGFSGNTIYFGEGSWLTVV.